Following are 10 T cell receptor beta chains from one sample sequenced in a study of regulatory T cells in long-lasting Graves disease. To make TCR beta libraries, researchers used iRepertoire HTBI primers and Arm-PCR of CDR3 regions. Each CDR3 protein is one row after TCRdb ran MiXCR on the multiplex PCR reads. This table has hundreds of thousands of distinct CDR3 sequences, about 22% appearing once. Time point defined: persistent/refractory GD, antithyroid drugs over 5 years with positive TRAb. Following extraction of RNA from PBMCs, that RNA was used to make the TCR library. Sequenced material: peripheral blood mononuclear cells (PBMCs), taken when the disease was refractory, from a patient treated with antithyroid drugs. The source is a female donor with Graves disease.

V usage is TRBV28 and J usage is TRBJ1-2; TRBD1 might be the D (6 bases). CDR1 is MDHEN, CDR2 SYDVKM, per germline. The V gene lost 7 bases and the J gene lost 8 bases, with 17 bases spanning the gap. This CDR3 is 13 amino acids long. CDR3 in DNA: TGTGCCAGCACTAACAGGGACTTTGGAGGCTACACCTTC. Protein sequence: CASTNRDFGGYTF.

This chain uses TRBV9 with TRBJ1-5; D is ambiguous. This CDR3 contains 14 residues. Trimming removed 0 bases at V and 1 base at J, with 5 bases between. Germline V lookup: CDR1 SGDLS, CDR2 YYNGEE. CDR3 in DNA: TGTGCCAGCAGCGTAGCTGGGAGCAATCAGCCCCAGCATTTT. Protein: CASSVAGSNQPQHF.

The chain combines TRBV6-5 with TRBJ1-5; D not resolved. Germline lookup yields CDR1 MNHEY and CDR2 SVGAGI. The CDR3 totals 16 residues. The ends were cut back, 0 bases at V and 3 bases at J, with 12 bases in the middle. CDR3 sequence reads: CASSYSDPSPNQPQHF. The CDR3 DNA is TGTGCCAGCAGTTACTCGGACCCCAGCCCCAATCAGCCCCAGCATTTT.

With respect to this clonotype: This likely traces to a read error, being one base from a far larger clone. This rearrangement joins TRBV7-8 to TRBJ2-7; D is possibly TRBD1 or TRBD2 (5 bases each). In germline, CDR1 is SGHVS, CDR2 FQNEAQ. The CDR3 is made up of 14 amino acids. CDR3: CTSSFGGVSYEQYF. The CDR3 DNA reads as TGTACCAGCAGTTTTGGGGGAGTCAGCTACGAGCAGTACTTC.

Ten or more counts support this clonotype. This rearrangement joins TRBV7-6 to TRBJ2-2; no reliable D call. Germline V lookup: CDR1 SGHVS, CDR2 FNYEAQ. V shed 1 base and J shed 7 bases, with 7 bases lying between them. The CDR3 is made up of 13 amino acids. The CDR3 loop reads CASSLGSVGELFF. CDR3 nucleotides: TGTGCCAGCAGCTTAGGTTCGGTCGGGGAGCTGTTTTTT.

The J gene is TRBJ2-2, the V gene TRBV19; D is undetermined. The CDR3 spans 14 residues. From germline, CDR1 is LNHDA and CDR2 SQIVND (reference sequence). V gave up 6 bases and J gave up 3 bases, with 11 bases separating them. CDR3 sequence (DNA): TGTGCCAGTAGCCCTATCCAGGACACCGGGGAGCTGTTTTTT. This sequence encodes CASSPIQDTGELFF. Using reference TRBV19 and TRBJ2-2 for the parts outside the CDR3, the full variable domain is DGGITQSPKYLFRKEGQNVTLSCEQNLNHDAMYWYRQDPGQGLRLIYYSQIVNDFQKGDIAEGYSVSREKKESFPLTVTSAQKNPTAFYLCASSPIQDTGELFFGEGSRLTVL.

This clonotype appeared a few times. The V call is TRBV29-1, the J call TRBJ1-2; perhaps TRBD1 as D (6 bases). Germline assignment: CDR1 SQVTM and CDR2 ANQGSEA. Trimming removed 3 bases at V and 0 bases at J, with 20 bases between. The CDR3 is 17 residues long. CDR3 coding DNA: TGCAGCGTTGAGACAGGAAGTAACGTCAAAACTAACTATGGCTACACCTTC. Translating gives CSVETGSNVKTNYGYTF.

The chain links TRBV2 to TRBJ2-1; D remains unclear. Germline CDR1 reads SNHLY; CDR2 reads FYNNEI. CDR3 length: 16 amino acids. The V end lost 8 bases, the J end lost 9 bases, and 26 bases lay between the germline ends. Here the CDR3 DNA reads TGTGCCAGCTCACCGCAGGCTCCAGGTAAAACCAGTGAGCAGTTCTTC. It yields the protein CASSPQAPGKTSEQFF.

In its sample, this clonotype was seen many times. The chain carries TRBV6-1 and TRBJ1-2; D remains unclear. Germline CDR1 MNHNS, CDR2 SASEGT. This CDR3 has 13 amino acids. V lost 8 bases to trimming and J lost 2 bases, with 12 bases between them. The CDR3 spells CASRNPSNYGYTF. For the CDR3, the DNA is TGTGCCAGCCGAAACCCCTCCAACTATGGCTACACCTTC.

J is TRBJ2-2 and V is TRBV24-1, with 14 bases aligning to TRBD2. The V segment lost 0 bases and the J segment 0 bases; nucleotides outside the gene matches: 8. Germline values: CDR1 KGHDR, CDR2 SFDVKD. The CDR3 totals 21 residues. The CDR3 spells CATSDLGGLAGADANTGELFF. CDR3 nucleotides: TGTGCCACCAGTGATTTGGGGGGACTAGCGGGAGCAGACGCGAACACCGGGGAGCTGTTTTTT.